A single sample is the source of the 16 T cell receptor beta chains below, sequenced in a study of blood T cell repertoires in COVID-19. The assay was immunoSEQ multiplex PCR, and TCRdb's table has in-frame clones only and misses some. This sample has approximately 49,000 clones, with 80% to 85% found just once. The specimen was peripheral blood. These receptors were taken from a woman older than 75 with COVID-19, enrolled during active disease.

The rearrangement links TRBV18 to TRBJ1-3; a weak D match, TRBD1 (6 bases). Germline CDR1 and CDR2: KGHSH and LQKENI. This CDR3 region has 15 residues. V was clipped by 2 bases and J by 2 bases, with 10 bases between them. The DNA of the CDR3 is TGTGCCAGCTCACCAGGTACAGGGCCTGGAAACACCATATATTTT. This sequence encodes CASSPGTGPGNTIYF.

The chain uses TRBV5-4 and TRBJ2-5, with D possibly being TRBD1 (6 bases). The CDR3 has 14 amino acids. Germline CDR1 reads SGHNT; CDR2 reads YYREEE (reference sequence). Trimming removed 0 bases from V and 4 bases from J, with 10 bases in between. The CDR3 here is CASSLGDRIETQYF. CDR3 sequence (DNA): TGTGCCAGCAGCTTGGGAGACAGGATAGAGACCCAGTACTTC.

The CDR3 loop reads CASSLVIEAKNIQYF. The DNA for the CDR3 is TGTGCCAGCAGCTTAGTGATAGAGGCCAAAAACATTCAGTACTTC. The chain carries TRBV7-2 and TRBJ2-4; D unresolved. Trimming left V 1 base short and J 1 base short, with 8 bases between. Germline V lookup: CDR1 SGHTA, CDR2 FQGNSA. The CDR3 sequence is 15 residues long.

A word on this clone: Other nucleotide sequences from this sample produce the same CDR3. The chain has TRBV12-3 or TRBV12-4 and TRBJ1-1; possible D gene TRBD1, 5 bases. The CDR3 covers 13 residues. The V end lost 3 bases, the J end lost 2 bases, and 7 bases lay between the germline ends. The CDR3 DNA is TGTGCCAGCAGTTTGGGGGGAAACACTGAAGCTTTCTTT. The encoded protein is CASSLGGNTEAFF.

This rearrangement joins TRBV4-1 to TRBJ2-7; 8 nucleotides agree with TRBD1. The J segment lost 5 bases and the V segment lost 4 bases, leaving 7 bases of the junction unmatched. The CDR3 consists of 14 residues. Germline CDR1 and CDR2: MGHRA and YSYEKL. The CDR3 sequence: CASSLGQGIHEQYF. CDR3 sequence (DNA): TGCGCCAGCAGCCTCGGACAGGGTATCCACGAGCAGTACTTC.

This clone was found a few times. The rearrangement joins TRBV5-1 to TRBJ1-3; perhaps TRBD1 as D (6 bases). The CDR3 covers 16 residues. The V end was cut by 5 bases, the J end by 0 bases, with 15 bases between. Germline lookup yields CDR1 SGHRS and CDR2 YFSETQ. CDR3 sequence (DNA): TGCGCCAGCAGGGAGACAGGCTACCCCTCTGGAAACACCATATATTTT. This gives the protein CASRETGYPSGNTIYF. The whole variable domain, remainder taken from reference TRBV5-1 and TRBJ1-3, is KAGVTQTPRYLIKTRGQQVTLSCSPISGHRSVSWYQQTPGQGLQFLFEYFSETQRNKGNFPGRFSGRQFSNSRSEMNVSTLELGDSALYLCASRETGYPSGNTIYFGEGSWLTVV.

The chain uses TRBV6-6 and TRBJ2-7, with 10 bases identical to TRBD2. CDR3 size: 14 residues. Germline V lookup: CDR1 MNHNY, CDR2 SVGAGI (reference sequence). Trimming took 2 bases from V and 5 from J; bases not matched to a gene: 3. CDR3 sequence: CASSYASGSNEQYF. CDR3 nucleotides: TGTGCCAGCAGTTACGCTAGCGGGAGCAACGAGCAGTACTTC.

The rearrangement links TRBV2 to TRBJ1-3; 8 bases are shared with TRBD1. This CDR3 is 15 amino acids long. V dropped 6 bases and J dropped 2; count of bases not matched to a gene: 6. The V gene's germline CDR1 is SNHLY and CDR2 FYNNEI. Written as DNA, the CDR3 is TGTGCCAGCAGCCAGGGGGCAGGGGCTGGAAACACCATATATTTT. As protein: CASSQGAGAGNTIYF. The full variable domain, its missing parts supplied by reference TRBV2 and TRBJ1-3, is EPEVTQTPSHQVTQMGQEVILRCVPISNHLYFYWYRQILGQKVEFLVSFYNNEISEKSEIFDDQFSVERPDGSNFTLKIRSTKLEDSAMYFCASSQGAGAGNTIYFGEGSWLTVV.

The chain combines TRBV4-1 with TRBJ2-3; TRBD2 is a possible D gene (7 bases). CDR1 MGHRA and CDR2 YSYEKL come from the germline V gene. This CDR3 region has 15 residues. Trimming pared 4 bases from V and 6 bases from J, leaving 17 bases between. Here the CDR3 reads CASSPTGGGSDTQYF. The CDR3 nucleotides read TGCGCCAGCAGCCCCACGGGGGGCGGGAGTGATACGCAGTATTTT.

This rearrangement joins TRBV4-2 to TRBJ2-1, with 10 bases aligning to TRBD2. The V and J ends lost 3 bases and 2 bases, in that order; junction bases with no gene match: 4. Per the germline V gene, CDR1 is LGHNA and CDR2 is YNFKEQ. The length of the CDR3 is 16 residues. CDR3 sequence: CASSHSSGSPYNEQFF. Here the CDR3 DNA reads TGTGCCAGCAGCCACTCTAGCGGGAGCCCCTACAATGAGCAGTTCTTC.

This clone was detected only a few times. The chain joins TRBV11-2 to TRBJ2-2; 7 bases map to TRBD1. The trim removed 5 bases at V and 5 bases at J, leaving 8 bases unmatched. The CDR3 spans 15 residues. Germline CDR1 and CDR2: SGHAT and FQNNGV. CDR3 nucleotide sequence: TGTGCCAGCAGCCCCCAGAGGGGGCGAACCGGGGAGCTGTTTTTT. Translated: CASSPQRGRTGELFF.

This clone came up once. The chain carries TRBV7-9 and TRBJ2-2; D may be TRBD2 (5 bases). The CDR3 sequence is 16 residues long. V was clipped by 2 bases and J by 4 bases, with 14 bases between them. Germline V gene sequence: CDR1 SEHNR, CDR2 FQNEAQ (reference sequence). The DNA of the CDR3 is TGTGCCAGCAGCTTACGGGAAAAAAAGGTCACCGGGGAGCTGTTTTTT. This translates into CASSLREKKVTGELFF.

The chain has TRBV7-9 and TRBJ2-7; TRBD1 agrees at 7 bases. Germline values: CDR1 SEHNR, CDR2 FQNEAQ (reference sequence). The CDR3 has 13 residues. V dropped 4 bases and J dropped 6; count of bases not matched to a gene: 6. The DNA of the CDR3 is TGTGCCAGCAGCTCCACAGGGGTAAGCGAGCAGTACTTC. This gives the protein CASSSTGVSEQYF.

In this sample, this clone turned up once. The chain links TRBV10-2 to TRBJ2-7, with 9 bases lining up with TRBD1. Germline assignment: CDR1 WSHSY and CDR2 SAAADI. The CDR3 spans 16 residues. The V segment lost 6 bases and the J segment 5 bases; nucleotides outside the gene matches: 14. The CDR3, as DNA: TGCGCCAGCAGAAACCACTGGGACAGGGTGTCGGACGAGCAGTACTTC. This sequence encodes CASRNHWDRVSDEQYF.

This chain uses TRBV27 with TRBJ1-1; 10 positions match TRBD1. The trim removed 4 bases at V and 1 base at J, leaving 9 bases unmatched. This CDR3 comprises 17 residues. CDR1 and CDR2 from the germline V gene are MNHEY and SMNVEV (reference sequence). The CDR3 sequence: CASSYRDRGWSNTEAFF. The CDR3 nucleotides read TGTGCCAGCAGTTACCGGGACAGGGGTTGGTCGAACACTGAAGCTTTCTTT.

V usage is TRBV25-1 and J usage is TRBJ1-5; D gene ambiguous. The germline V and J ends were trimmed by 4 bases and 5 bases, with 12 bases remaining between them. The CDR3 is 14 amino acids. Looked up from germline, CDR1 is MGHDK and CDR2 is SYGVNS. The CDR3 region has the DNA TGTGCCAGCAGTGGTGGGGAGGTCGATCAGCCCCAGCATTTT. Encoded protein: CASSGGEVDQPQHF.